The 9 T cell receptor beta chains given below trace back to one sample, sequenced in a study of blood T cells in healthy people across ages. A sample-barcoded 5' primer and a J-beta primer mix were used in a second PCR of about 7 to 12 cycles. TCRdb re-called the 5' RACE reads through MiXCR, storing one row per CDR3 protein. The table includes about 580,000 distinct CDR3 sequences, around half detected once. The sample was blood. The receptors derive from a man older than 75 in good health.

The V call is TRBV14, the J call TRBJ2-5; D is uncertain. Deletions cut 4 bases from V and 7 bases from J, with 10 bases between. The germline V gene encodes CDR1 SGHDN and CDR2 FVKESK. This CDR3 comprises 12 residues. The CDR3 reads CASSLHPRTQYF. The CDR3 coding sequence is TGTGCCAGCAGCCTACATCCCAGGACCCAGTACTTC.

The chain recombines TRBV7-2 with TRBJ1-5, with D perhaps matching TRBD1 (6 bases). CDR3 size: 14 residues. V lost 5 bases and J lost 5, with 13 bases in between. Germline CDR1 SGHTA, CDR2 FQGNSA. CDR3 bases: TGTGCCAGCAGCCTCGGGGGGGCCCATCAGCCCCAGCATTTT. The encoded protein is CASSLGGAHQPQHF. The full variable domain, with the rest looked up from reference TRBV7-2 and TRBJ1-5, is GAGVSQSPSNKVTEKGKDVELRCDPISGHTALYWYRQSLGQGLEFLIYFQGNSAPDKSGLPSDRFSAERTGGSVSTLTIQRTQQEDSAVYLCASSLGGAHQPQHFGDGTRLSIL.

Many counts were recorded for this clonotype. This chain joins TRBV20-1 and TRBJ2-1; 11 bases match TRBD2. With V trimmed by 0 bases and J by 10 bases, 2 bases remained unmatched. This CDR3 spans 13 amino acids. Germline V lookup: CDR1 DFQATT, CDR2 SNEGSKA (reference sequence). CDR3: CSARDPSGREQFF. The CDR3 DNA follows: TGCAGTGCTAGAGACCCTAGCGGGAGGGAGCAGTTCTTC.

This chain joins TRBV5-6 and TRBJ2-1; TRBD2 might be the D (6 bases). The CDR3 has 14 residues. V was pared by 0 bases and J by 10 bases, with 14 bases between. CDR1 SGHDT and CDR2 YYEEEE come from the germline V gene. The CDR3 DNA sequence: TGTGCCAGCAGCTTGGGACTAGTAGACTACGAGCAGTTCTTC. It encodes CASSLGLVDYEQFF.

This clonotype was found a few times. This rearrangement joins TRBV4-2 to TRBJ1-4, with 9 nucleotides matching TRBD1. Germline values: CDR1 LGHNA, CDR2 YNFKEQ. The CDR3 runs 17 residues. Trimming removed 1 base from V and 8 bases from J; junction bases left unmatched: 11. In DNA, the CDR3 is TGTGCCAGCAGCCAAGTCGGGGCGACAGGGGGGGAGGAAAAACTGTTTTTT. It translates to CASSQVGATGGEEKLFF.

The J gene is TRBJ1-4, the V gene TRBV10-3; TRBD1 is a possible D gene (5 bases). Germline assignment: CDR1 ENHRY and CDR2 SYGVKD. This CDR3 spans 13 amino acids. The V end lost 0 bases, the J end lost 12 bases, and 11 bases lay between the germline ends. CDR3 region: CAISESFQGELFF. CDR3 bases: TGTGCCATCAGTGAGTCGTTCCAGGGAGAACTGTTTTTT.

The chain combines TRBV7-2 with TRBJ2-1, with TRBD2 identical over 9 bases. The CDR3 runs to 15 residues. V lost 0 bases and J lost 7; bases outside the gene matches: 4. Germline loops: CDR1 SGHTA, CDR2 FQGNSA. The CDR3 loop is CASSLAGLALNEQFF. The CDR3 coding sequence is TGTGCCAGCAGCTTAGCGGGACTAGCTTTGAATGAGCAGTTCTTC.

This chain connects TRBV20-1 to TRBJ2-5; D perhaps matches TRBD2 (5 bases). V was clipped by 3 bases and J by 5 bases, with 16 bases between them. Germline lookup yields CDR1 DFQATT and CDR2 SNEGSKA (reference sequence). The length of the CDR3 is 14 residues. CDR3 in amino acids: CSARKVGEMETQYF. For the CDR3, the DNA is TGCAGTGCTAGGAAGGTCGGGGAGATGGAGACCCAGTACTTC.

The chain employs TRBV10-3 and TRBJ2-1; TRBD2 matches at 9 bases. The CDR3 runs to 16 residues. The V gene end was trimmed by 0 bases and the J gene end by 6 bases; junction bases not matched to a gene: 6. Germline CDR1 is ENHRY and CDR2 is SYGVKD. CDR3 bases: TGTGCCATCAGTGAGTCGAGGGCGGGGGGGAGCAATGAGCAGTTCTTC. Translating gives CAISESRAGGSNEQFF.